This TCR beta chain was profiled in a study of blood T cell repertoires in COVID-19 (dated by TCRdb to 2018 to 2020). Regarding the complete study: The collaborator samples originated in the United States, Italy and Spain and spanned the acute and convalescent phases of COVID-19. The prospective study material was composed of cDNA or gDNA derived from T cells, B-cell-depleted T cells, or PBMCs. Deeply sampled blood TCRbeta repertoires from subjects exposed to, actively infected with, or recovered from COVID-19 were included in the dataset. The repertoires were released in a freely available public database intended as a resource for research on the immune response to SARS-CoV-2. Samples were obtained from the ongoing ImmuneRACE study (first 160 participants) and from approximately 1,200 subjects provided by 6 global collaborators. The sample metadata nearly always contained a de-identified subject ID, COVID-19 status, age in years and sex. Where HLA class I and class II types were available, the types were taken from metadata supplied by the sample provider, not from assay-based typing.

Participants in the prospective study were aged about 18 to 90 years, lived in 20 to 30 United States geographic areas, and enrolled through a virtual design. Cohort assignment in the prospective study relied on participant-reported clinical history from a screening survey and a study questionnaire. A participant counted as exposed if, within 2 weeks of entering the study, that participant had been in contact with someone who had a PCR-confirmed or clinician-diagnosed COVID-19 case. In the prospective study, whole blood, serum and a nasopharyngeal or oropharyngeal swab were collected from each participant by mobile phlebotomists. Additional blood draws and questionnaires over a 2-month period could optionally be provided by prospective study participants. Blood samples from the prospective study were shipped frozen or at room temperature prior to DNA extraction. From the cysteine up to the phenylalanine, the CDR3 has a length of 16 residues. The DNA shown is the 48-base CDR3, in frame from base 1. Trimming costs V 5 bases and J 3 bases, and their ends lie 20 bases apart. CDR1 LGHNA and CDR2 YNFKEQ were looked up in the germline V gene.

On this clone: There is no known antigen for this receptor. Per-base quality was not reported, and no clone a single base away is much larger than it.

TCRbeta CDR3 regions were amplified from genomic DNA using the immunoSEQ Assay, a bias-controlled multiplex PCR. The original pipeline was this. Nucleated cell counts per sample were estimated from amplification of reference gene primers within the assay. Sequence reads were collapsed and filtered to measure the absolute abundance of every unique TCRbeta CDR3 rearrangement. For each sample, productive Simpson clonality was calculated as the square root of Simpson's diversity index across productive rearrangements. In TCRdb, the immuneACCESS table is reduced to in-frame sequences with V and J assigned. These tables do not hold every clone; where another copy was compared, an unresolved V gene accounts for under half, and the others remain unexplained. V, J and clone size are those of that table, while D and trimming were read from the DNA. This sample gives 350,000 or so clones in total; more than 70% of them show up just once. The top ten constitute 0.85% to 1.3% of the sample.

Summary of the overall study and its limitations: How much clinical and demographic metadata was included differed by source and by participant, and the metadata was provided uncurated.

Sample: PBMCs or T cells enriched from blood (not recorded which). Here the chain combines TRBV4-2 and TRBJ2-7, and possibly TRBD2, on 7 matching bases. The clonotype comes from a woman between 25 and 40 years old who had been exposed to COVID-19. The CDR3 has the sequence CASSSTQGGGRYEQYF. The DNA sequence follows: TGTGCCAGCAGCTCAACCCAGGGCGGGGGCCGCTACGAGCAGTACTTC.